A single sample gave rise to the 29 T cell receptor beta chains below, sequenced in a study of blood T cell repertoires in COVID-19 (dated by TCRdb to about 2020). The library was generated by the immunoSEQ multiplex PCR assay. Entries here come from immuneACCESS through TCRdb and include only in-frame sequences with V and J called. Some clones fail to appear in such tables; in the studies checked, an unresolved V gene covers under half of the shortfall, and the cause of the remainder is unknown. The sample table shows 100,000 or so clones, and approximately 83% are seen once. The ten biggest clones cover roughly 4.5% of the sample. The sequencing sample was made of peripheral blood. The receptors here all came from a man between 50 and 59 years old with acute or convalescent COVID-19.

V is TRBV7-8 and J is TRBJ1-2; 12 nucleotides align to TRBD1. The germline V gene encodes CDR1 SGHVS and CDR2 FQNEAQ. The CDR3 contains 16 residues. Losses at the gene ends were 5 bases for V and 3 bases for J; bases not matched to a gene: 7. CDR3 region: CASSMGQGAHDYGYTF. The CDR3 region has the DNA TGTGCCAGCAGCATGGGACAGGGGGCGCATGACTATGGCTACACCTTC. Full variable domain (remainder filled in from reference TRBV7-8 and TRBJ1-2): GAGVSQSPRYKVAKRGQDVALRCDPISGHVSLFWYQQALGQGPEFLTYFQNEAQLDKSGLPSDRFFAERPEGSVSTLKIQRTQQEDSAVYLCASSMGQGAHDYGYTFGSGTRLTVV.

This sequence joins TRBV7-8 and TRBJ2-3, with 13 bases identical to TRBD2. The length of the CDR3 is 16 residues. V lost 5 bases, J lost 7 bases, and 9 bases stayed unmatched. The germline V gene has CDR1 SGHVS and CDR2 FQNEAQ. Here the CDR3 DNA reads TGTGCCAGCAGCCCCGGAGGGACTAGCGGGAAGTATACGCAGTATTTT. Its translation is CASSPGGTSGKYTQYF.

This chain uses TRBV7-2 with TRBJ2-5; 8 bases map to TRBD2. The germline CDR1 and CDR2 sequences are SGHTA and FQGNSA. The CDR3 contains 17 residues. With V trimmed by 5 bases and J by 1 base, 12 bases remained unmatched. CDR3 sequence reads: CASSVIHGGAVQETQYF. The CDR3 coding sequence is TGTGCCAGCAGCGTTATACACGGGGGGGCTGTCCAAGAGACCCAGTACTTC.

This clone occurred a few times. The rearrangement uses TRBV19 and TRBJ1-3; no reliable D call. The CDR3 runs 14 residues. The V gene lost 3 bases and the J gene lost 0 bases, with 6 bases spanning the gap. CDR1 LNHDA and CDR2 SQIVND come from the germline V gene (reference sequence). The CDR3 region is CASSISNSGNTIYF. In DNA, the CDR3 is TGTGCCAGTAGTATTTCAAACTCTGGAAACACCATATATTTT.

This chain links TRBV3-1 (or the pseudogene TRBV3-2) with TRBJ1-3, with a tentative D call TRBD1 (5 bases). CDR3 length: 11 residues. Trimming shortened V by 4 bases and J by 15 bases, and 13 bases separated the two germline ends. The germline V gene encodes CDR1 LGHDT and CDR2 YNNKEL (reference sequence). The CDR3 here is CASSLQGFKYF. For the CDR3, the DNA is TGTGCCAGCAGCCTTCAGGGATTTAAATATTTT.

There are many counts of this clone. The V call is TRBV7-3, the J call TRBJ1-3; 10 positions match TRBD1. The CDR3 totals 15 residues. V lost 8 bases and J lost 2; bases outside the gene matches: 6. CDR1 and CDR2 from the germline V gene are SGHTA and FQGTGA. In nucleotides, the CDR3 is TGTGCCAGCGGACCTGACAGGGGGCCTGGAAACACCATATATTTT. The encoded protein is CASGPDRGPGNTIYF.

Notes on this clone: At the DNA level, this CDR3 is encoded by other sequences in the same sample as well. The chain has TRBV11-3 and TRBJ2-2, with 7 bases lining up with TRBD1. Trimming removed 3 bases from V and 6 bases from J; junction bases left unmatched: 13. From germline, CDR1 is SGHNT and CDR2 YENEEA. This CDR3 has 17 amino acids. CDR3 sequence (DNA): TGTGCCAGCAGCTTCCATCCGGGACAGTTTGGAGCCGGGGAGCTGTTTTTT. Amino acids: CASSFHPGQFGAGELFF. The full variable domain, rest sourced from reference TRBV11-3 and TRBJ2-2, is EAGVVQSPRYKIIEKKQPVAFWCNPISGHNTLYWYLQNLGQGPELLIRYENEEAVDDSQLPKDRFSAERLKGVDSTLKIQPAELGDSAVYLCASSFHPGQFGAGELFFGEGSRLTVL.

The chain couples TRBV7-2 to TRBJ2-7; 9 bases align to TRBD1. Per germline, CDR1 SGHTA and CDR2 FQGNSA. The junction had 8 bases not matched to a gene; V was cut back by 4 bases and J by 1 base. The CDR3 spans 16 residues. The CDR3 coding sequence is TGTGCCAGCAGCTGGGTTGGGACAGGGCATTCCTACGAGCAGTACTTC. It is translated as CASSWVGTGHSYEQYF.

This clone has only one observation. The J gene is TRBJ2-7, the V gene TRBV9; tentative D call: TRBD2 (5 bases). Trimming took off 4 bases at V and 8 bases at J, with 19 bases between the two ends. Germline assignment: CDR1 SGDLS and CDR2 YYNGEE. The CDR3 has 14 residues. This CDR3 reads CASSPYSAEGQQYF. The CDR3 nucleotides are TGTGCCAGCAGCCCATATAGTGCTGAGGGCCAGCAGTACTTC.

This chain uses TRBV28 with TRBJ2-5, with 9 bases lining up with TRBD2. The V gene end was trimmed by 5 bases and the J gene end by 5 bases; junction bases not matched to a gene: 3. Germline CDR1 and CDR2: MDHEN and SYDVKM. This CDR3 comprises 13 residues. In nucleotides, the CDR3 is TGTGCCAGCAGTCAGAGCGGGAGGGAGACCCAGTACTTC. Amino acid sequence: CASSQSGRETQYF.

A single count supports this clone. The chain has TRBV28 and TRBJ1-2; 12 bases agree with TRBD1. The V and J ends lost 5 bases and 7 bases, in that order; junction bases with no gene match: 8. The germline gives CDR1 MDHEN, CDR2 SYDVKM. The CDR3 consists of 15 residues. Written as DNA, the CDR3 is TGTGCCAGCAGTCTTTGGGACAGGGGGCAGGGTGGCTACACCTTC. It codes for CASSLWDRGQGGYTF.

The CDR3: CASSLTDTNEKLFF. The CDR3 DNA reads as TGTGCCAGCAGCCTGACAGATACCAATGAAAAACTGTTTTTT. The chain is built from TRBV6-2 or TRBV6-3 and TRBJ1-4; D may be TRBD1 (5 bases). The CDR3 loop spans 14 amino acids. Trimming stripped 6 bases from V and 5 bases from J, with 13 bases between. The V gene's germline CDR1 is MNHEY and CDR2 SVGEGT.

The genes are TRBV14 and TRBJ2-4; 7 nucleotides line up with TRBD1. Trimming cost V 3 bases and J 9 bases; bases outside gene matches: 5. The germline gives CDR1 SGHDN, CDR2 FVKESK. This CDR3 comprises 13 residues. The CDR3 DNA is TGTGCCAGCAGCCAGACGACAGGGTTCATTCAGTACTTC. Amino acids: CASSQTTGFIQYF. The complete variable domain, with remaining parts taken from reference TRBV14 and TRBJ2-4, reads EAGVTQFPSHSVIEKGQTVTLRCDPISGHDNLYWYRRVMGKEIKFLLHFVKESKQDESGMPNNRFLAERTGGTYSTLKVQPAELEDSGVYFCASSQTTGFIQYFGAGTRLSVL.

The rearrangement joins TRBV7-9 to TRBJ2-5, with D maybe TRBD1 (6 bases). V was pared by 4 bases and J by 3 bases, with 15 bases between. Germline loops: CDR1 SEHNR, CDR2 FQNEAQ (reference sequence). The CDR3 loop spans 15 amino acids. CDR3 protein: CASSSTRDTEETQYF. The CDR3 DNA sequence: TGTGCCAGCAGCTCAACCCGGGACACGGAAGAGACCCAGTACTTC.

The V gene is TRBV5-8, the J gene TRBJ1-6, with 8 bases that match TRBD1. This CDR3 region has 15 residues. The V and J ends lost 5 bases and 7 bases, in that order; junction bases with no gene match: 8. Germline V CDR1 and CDR2: SGHTS, YDEGEE. DNA of the CDR3: TGTGCCAGCAGGCGGCAGGGGGCGTTGAATTCACCCCTCCACTTT. The encoded protein is CASRRQGALNSPLHF.

This clone was recorded a few times. J is TRBJ2-3 and V is TRBV10-1; possible D gene TRBD2, 6 bases. Germline CDR1 and CDR2: WNHNN and SYGVQD (reference sequence). Trimming took off 2 bases at V and 4 bases at J, with 16 bases between the two ends. The CDR3 runs to 16 residues. The CDR3 sequence is CASSERGGTSPDTQYF. The CDR3 nucleotides are TGCGCCAGCAGTGAGCGGGGCGGGACGAGCCCAGATACGCAGTATTTT.

The chain combines TRBV12-5 with TRBJ1-1; D is unresolved. The CDR3 consists of 13 residues. From germline, CDR1 is LGHNT and CDR2 FRNRAP. Deletions cut 3 bases from V and 8 bases from J, with 13 bases between. The CDR3 DNA reads TGTGCTAGTGGTTTAGAAAGCTGGTCCGAAGCTTTCTTT. Translation: CASGLESWSEAFF.

This clone was found a few times. The genes are TRBV19 and TRBJ1-1; D is unclear. The CDR3 has 13 amino acids. Germline V gene sequence: CDR1 LNHDA, CDR2 SQIVND (reference sequence). V lost 5 bases and J 1 base, leaving 8 bases between the germline ends. The CDR3 DNA reads as TGTGCCAGTAGTCCCACACGGAACACTGAAGCTTTCTTT. Translated, it gives CASSPTRNTEAFF.

The genes are TRBV11-2 and TRBJ2-3, with 7 bases that match TRBD2. This CDR3 has 14 amino acids. Germline CDR1 reads SGHAT; CDR2 reads FQNNGV. With V trimmed by 8 bases and J by 0 bases, 5 bases remained unmatched. In nucleotides, the CDR3 is TGTGCCAGCGAGGCTAGCGGTAGCACAGATACGCAGTATTTT. Its protein is CASEASGSTDTQYF.

The V call is TRBV24-1, the J call TRBJ2-2; D not resolved. This CDR3 is built from 13 residues. V was pared by 5 bases and J by 2 bases, with 5 bases between. Per the germline V gene, CDR1 is KGHDR and CDR2 is SFDVKD. The CDR3 reads CATSAQNTGELFF. The CDR3 DNA reads as TGTGCCACCAGTGCCCAAAACACCGGGGAGCTGTTTTTT.

The chain couples TRBV6-6 to TRBJ1-2, with D unresolved. Germline lookup yields CDR1 MNHNY and CDR2 SVGAGI (reference sequence). The germline V and J ends were trimmed by 0 bases and 1 base, with 12 bases remaining between them. The CDR3 is 16 amino acids. The CDR3 bases are TGTGCCAGCAGTTACTCCCCGGGAGGCGGTAACTATGGCTACACCTTC. Amino acids: CASSYSPGGGNYGYTF.

This clone was seen a handful of times. The CDR3 loop reads CASSLGPGGESPLHF. In DNA form, the CDR3 reads TGTGCCAGCAGCTTGGGACCAGGGGGAGAATCACCCCTCCACTTT. The chain is built from TRBV5-4 and TRBJ1-6; 7 bases agree with TRBD1. This CDR3 region has 15 residues. Trimming took 0 bases from V and 10 from J; bases not matched to a gene: 7. Germline CDR1 and CDR2: SGHNT and YYREEE (reference sequence). Filled out from reference TRBV5-4 and TRBJ1-6, the complete variable domain reads ETGVTQSPTHLIKTRGQQVTLRCSSQSGHNTVSWYQQALGQGPQFIFQYYREEENGRGNFPPRFSGLQFPNYSSELNVNALELDDSALYLCASSLGPGGESPLHFGNGTRLTVT.

This chain links TRBV29-1 with TRBJ2-7; 8 bases are shared with TRBD2. The germline CDR1 and CDR2 sequences are SQVTM and ANQGSEA. This CDR3 is 14 amino acids long. The junction had 13 bases not matched to a gene; V was cut back by 6 bases and J by 6 bases. This CDR3 is CSVTTGTRGAEQYF. In DNA, the CDR3 is TGCAGCGTCACCACCGGGACTAGGGGGGCCGAGCAGTACTTC.

The rearrangement uses TRBV13 and TRBJ1-4; possibly TRBD1 for D (5 bases). This CDR3 is built from 12 residues. Germline V gene sequence: CDR1 PRHDT, CDR2 FYEKMQ (reference sequence). V lost 2 bases and J 8 bases, leaving 6 bases between the germline ends. The CDR3 loop is CASSLTGEKLFF. The DNA of the CDR3 is TGTGCCAGCAGCTTAACAGGAGAAAAACTGTTTTTT.

V gene TRBV5-1 combines with J gene TRBJ2-5, with TRBD2 identical over 8 bases. Germline CDR1 is SGHRS and CDR2 is YFSETQ. J gave up 3 bases and V 4 bases, and 2 bases lay outside the gene matches. CDR3 length equals 13 residues. CDR3 sequence (DNA): TGCGCCAGCAGCATTAGCGGGGAAGAGACCCAGTACTTC. Translating gives CASSISGEETQYF.

The rearrangement links TRBV7-9 to TRBJ1-5, with a tentative D call TRBD1 (6 bases). The V and J ends lost 4 bases and 3 bases respectively, with 10 bases between them. The CDR3 covers 14 residues. Germline V gene data show CDR1 as SEHNR and CDR2 as FQNEAQ (reference sequence). The CDR3 loop reads CASSSGTHNQPQHF. The CDR3 bases are TGTGCCAGCAGCTCCGGGACACACAATCAGCCCCAGCATTTT.

The chain uses TRBV4-1 and TRBJ1-5; no clear D gene. CDR3 length: 16 amino acids. V was pared by 1 base and J by 7 bases, with 17 bases between. From germline, CDR1 is MGHRA and CDR2 YSYEKL. For the CDR3, the DNA is TGCGCCAGCAGCCAAGGGGGAGACCTACGGGTGCAGCCCCAGCATTTT. Translation gives CASSQGGDLRVQPQHF.

Written as DNA, the CDR3 is TGTGCCAGCAAGCGGACAGGGTTAACCGGGGAGCTGTTTTTT. Its translation: CASKRTGLTGELFF. The V and J genes are TRBV6-5 and TRBJ2-2; 8 bases agree with TRBD1. This CDR3 comprises 14 residues. Germline V lookup: CDR1 MNHEY, CDR2 SVGAGI. J gave up 5 bases and V 7 bases, and 6 bases lay outside the gene matches.

The chain recombines TRBV6-1 with TRBJ2-3, with unresolved D. V lost 2 bases and J lost 3, with 12 bases in between. Germline CDR1 is MNHNS and CDR2 is SASEGT. The CDR3 is 15 residues long. This CDR3 is CASSESVVRTDTQYF. The CDR3 DNA reads TGTGCCAGCAGTGAATCTGTTGTGCGGACAGATACGCAGTATTTT.